The T cell receptor (beta chain) under discussion was sequenced for a study of blood T cell repertoires in COVID-19 (dated by TCRdb to the early 2020s). For the wider study: Samples covering the acute and convalescent phases of COVID-19 were provided by collaborators in the United States, Italy and Spain. The material from the prospective study consisted of cDNA or gDNA derived from T cells, B-cell-depleted T cells, or PBMCs. Subjects who had been exposed to COVID-19, were actively infected with it, or had recovered from it provided the deeply sampled blood TCRbeta repertoires that made up the dataset. The repertoires were released in a freely available public database meant as a resource for research on the immune response to SARS-CoV-2. The samples were drawn from the first 160 participants of the ongoing ImmuneRACE study and from 950 to 1,500 subjects provided by 6 global collaborators. Sample metadata almost always included a de-identified subject ID, COVID-19 status, age in years and sex. Where available, HLA class I and class II types were obtained from metadata supplied by the sample provider rather than from assay-based typing.

In the prospective study, participants were about 18 to 95 years old, resided in fewer than 25 geographic areas of the United States, and were enrolled through a virtual design. In the prospective study, cohorts were assigned on the basis of participant-reported clinical history obtained from a screening survey and a study questionnaire. In the prospective study, mobile phlebotomists collected whole blood, serum and a nasopharyngeal or oropharyngeal swab from each participant. Additional blood draws and questionnaires over an approximately two-month period could optionally be provided by prospective study participants. Blood samples from the prospective study were shipped frozen or at room temperature prior to DNA extraction. The immunoSEQ Assay, a bias-controlled multiplex PCR, was used to amplify TCRbeta CDR3 regions from genomic DNA. Processing in the source paper ran as follows. Nucleated cell counts per sample were estimated from amplification of reference gene primers within the assay. To quantify the absolute abundance of each unique TCRbeta CDR3 rearrangement, sequence reads were collapsed and filtered. Productive Simpson clonality was computed per sample as the square root of Simpson's diversity index over productive rearrangements. TCRdb limited this immuneACCESS table to in-frame rearrangements with V and J called. A share of clones is missing; checked studies link under half to unresolved V genes, and the rest is unexplained. V, J and clone size were drawn from that table, and D and trimming were deduced from the DNA. The sample has 200,000 to 250,000 clones on record, roughly 87% of them singletons. The ten largest clones capture about 9.3% of the sample.

The full study reports these points: How much clinical and demographic metadata was included differed by source and by participant, and the metadata was provided uncurated.

As concerns this clone: There is no known antigen for this receptor. Base qualities are missing; no much larger clone stands one base away.

The TCR originated in a man aged 18 to 29 with acute COVID-19. Source material: PBMCs or T cells enriched from blood (not recorded which).

The CDR3 amino acid sequence is: CASSLGTSGIYNEQFF. The nucleotides are TGTGCCAGCAGCCTTGGGACTAGCGGGATCTACAATGAGCAGTTCTTC. This chain is built from TRBV5-8 and TRBJ2-1; 13 central nucleotides agree with TRBD2. The germline V gene sets CDR1 to SGHTS and CDR2 to YDEGEE. V is cut back by 4 bases and J by 3 bases, with 4 bases in the junction unmatched. Reading from cysteine to phenylalanine, the CDR3 counts 16 amino acids. The only DNA kept is the CDR3, 48 bases in frame from the first base.